This entry lists 3 T cell receptor beta chains sequenced from one sample in a study of T cells after yellow fever vaccination (dated by TCRdb to between 2018 and 2021). The library was produced with 5' RACE. Reads for this sample came from an Illumina HiSeq 2500. The public sequencing data were trimmed at Q25 with fastp and processed into clonotypes with MiXCR by TCRdb, which kept only in-frame beta chains. Every entry covers one CDR3 protein and lists the most common genes and DNA from its rows. Across this sample there are over 70,000 distinct CDR3 sequences, with 7.5% to 9% seen only once. The ten largest make up around 45% of the sample. The treatment or condition label of this sample denotes: live attenuated yellow fever vaccine strain. The material sequenced was CD8+ T cells sorted from PBMCs, taken on the day of the yellow fever booster vaccination. The receptors here all came from a man younger than 40 who received the YFV17D yellow fever vaccine.

Here the CDR3 DNA reads TGTGCCAGCAAACGCCAAGAGACCCAGTACTTC. It codes for CASKRQETQYF. This chain links TRBV7-9 with TRBJ2-5, with unresolved D. Trimming shortened V by 7 bases and J by 1 base, and 4 bases separated the two germline ends. The length of the CDR3 is 11 residues. Per the germline V gene, CDR1 is SEHNR and CDR2 is FQNEAQ (reference sequence).

The table lists this clonotype with a few counts. The rearrangement uses TRBV28 and TRBJ2-7, with D possibly matching TRBD1 (6 bases). Trimming pared 3 bases from V and 0 bases from J, leaving 9 bases between. Germline V lookup: CDR1 MDHEN, CDR2 SYDVKM. The CDR3 runs to 14 residues. The CDR3 DNA reads TGTGCCAGCAGTTTGGGGGCACACTCCTACGAGCAGTACTTC. Residues: CASSLGAHSYEQYF.

V gene TRBV5-5 combines with J gene TRBJ2-2; D might be TRBD1 (6 bases). This CDR3 contains 15 residues. Between the trimmed V and J ends, which lost 2 bases and 4 bases, there was a span of 12 bases. Germline V gene data show CDR1 as SGHKS and CDR2 as YYEKEE (reference sequence). CDR3 DNA: TGTGCCAGCAGCTTACAGCAGGGGAGCACCGGGGAGCTGTTTTTT. This translates into CASSLQQGSTGELFF.